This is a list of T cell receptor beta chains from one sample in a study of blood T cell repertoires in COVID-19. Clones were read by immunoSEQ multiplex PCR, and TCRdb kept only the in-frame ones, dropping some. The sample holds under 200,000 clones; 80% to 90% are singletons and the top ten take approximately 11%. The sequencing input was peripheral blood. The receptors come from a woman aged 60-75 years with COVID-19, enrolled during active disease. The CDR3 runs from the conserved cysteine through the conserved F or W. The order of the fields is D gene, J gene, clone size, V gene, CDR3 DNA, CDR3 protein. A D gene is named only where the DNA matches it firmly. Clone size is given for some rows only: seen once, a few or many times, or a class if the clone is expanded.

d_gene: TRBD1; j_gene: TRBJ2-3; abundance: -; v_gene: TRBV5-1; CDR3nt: TGCGCCAGCAGCTCGGACAGGCTCACAGATACGCAGTATTTT; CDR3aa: CASSSDRLTDTQYF
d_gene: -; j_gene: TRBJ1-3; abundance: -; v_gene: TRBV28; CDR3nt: TGTGCCAGCAGTCGTCGGAACACCATATATTTT; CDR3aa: CASSRRNTIYF
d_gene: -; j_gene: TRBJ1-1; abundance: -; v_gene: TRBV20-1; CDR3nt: TGCAGTGCTAATCGGGCTTTCTTT; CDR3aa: CSANRAFF
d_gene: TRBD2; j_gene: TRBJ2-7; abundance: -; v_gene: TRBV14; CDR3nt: TGTGCCAGCAGCCAACTCGGCGGGAGCTACGAGCAGTACTTC; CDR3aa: CASSQLGGSYEQYF
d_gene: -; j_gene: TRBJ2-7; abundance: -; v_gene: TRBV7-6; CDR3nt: TGTGCCAGCAGCTTCGCGGGGCGGGGAAACGAGCAGTACTTC; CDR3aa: CASSFAGRGNEQYF
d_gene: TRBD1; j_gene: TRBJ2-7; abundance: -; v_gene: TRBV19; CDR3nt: TGTGCCACTCTACCCGGGACAGGGTCACACGAGCAGTACTTC; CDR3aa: CATLPGTGSHEQYF
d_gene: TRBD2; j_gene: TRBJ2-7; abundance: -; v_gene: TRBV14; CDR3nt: TGTGCCAGCAGCCAACTAAGCGGGAGGGCCGGCGCGGACGAGCAGTACTTC; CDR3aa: CASSQLSGRAGADEQYF
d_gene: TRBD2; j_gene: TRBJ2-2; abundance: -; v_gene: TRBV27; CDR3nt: TGTGCCAGCAGTTTATATATCCAGTTGGCTAGCGGGAACACCGGGGAGCTGTTTTTT; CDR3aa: CASSLYIQLASGNTGELFF
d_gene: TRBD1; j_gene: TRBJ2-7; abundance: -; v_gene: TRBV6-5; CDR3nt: TGTGCCAGCAGTTACCGAGGACAGGGGGCACCCTACGAGCAGTACTTC; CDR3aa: CASSYRGQGAPYEQYF
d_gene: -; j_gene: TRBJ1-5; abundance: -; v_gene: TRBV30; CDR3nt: TGTGCCTGGAGTGTCAGTTTCGGGGGGAGCAATCAGCCCCAGCATTTT; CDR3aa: CAWSVSFGGSNQPQHF
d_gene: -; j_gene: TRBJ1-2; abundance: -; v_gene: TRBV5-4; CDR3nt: TGTGCCAGCAGCTTGGAAGGAGCGGGGGGCTACACCTTC; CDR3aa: CASSLEGAGGYTF
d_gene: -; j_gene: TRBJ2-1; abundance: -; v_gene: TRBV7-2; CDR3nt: TGTGCCAGCAGCTTGGGGCAGGGGTACAATGAGCAGTTCTTC; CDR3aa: CASSLGQGYNEQFF
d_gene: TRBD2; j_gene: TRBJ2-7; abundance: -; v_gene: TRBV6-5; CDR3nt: TGTGCCAGCAGTTATGCGGCGGGAGTATACGAGCAGTACTTC; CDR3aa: CASSYAAGVYEQYF
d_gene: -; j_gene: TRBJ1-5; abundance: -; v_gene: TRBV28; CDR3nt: TGTGCCAGCAGCATTGTGGGGGGTCAGCCCCAGCATTTT; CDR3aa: CASSIVGGQPQHF
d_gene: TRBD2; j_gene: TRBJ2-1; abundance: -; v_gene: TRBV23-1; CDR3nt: TGCGCCAGCAGTCGCAGTAGCGGGAGGGCCTATGTGTGGGGTGAGCAGTTCTTC; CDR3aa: CASSRSSGRAYVWGEQFF
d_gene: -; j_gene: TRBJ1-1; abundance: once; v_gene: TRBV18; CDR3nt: TGTGCCAGCTCACCACCGGGCCGGGGGACTGAAGCTTTCTTT; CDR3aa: CASSPPGRGTEAFF
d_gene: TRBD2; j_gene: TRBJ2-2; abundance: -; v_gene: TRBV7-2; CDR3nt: TGTGCCAGCAGCTTCCGACTAGCGGGAGGTGTGAACACCGGGGAGCTGTTTTTT; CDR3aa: CASSFRLAGGVNTGELFF
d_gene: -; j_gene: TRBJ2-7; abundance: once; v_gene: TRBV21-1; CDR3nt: TGTGCCAGCAGCCTCGGAAGGGGGTTGGAGCAGTACTTC; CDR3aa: CASSLGRGLEQYF
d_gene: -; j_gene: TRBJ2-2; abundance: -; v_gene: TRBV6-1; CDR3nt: TGTGCCAGCAGTGAAGCGGGGAGCAGGGGTGGCACCGGGGAGCTGTTTTTT; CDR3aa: CASSEAGSRGGTGELFF
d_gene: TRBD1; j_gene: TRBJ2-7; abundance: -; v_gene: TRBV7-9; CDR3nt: TGTGCCAGCAGCTTAGGGACAGGGCAGTACTTC; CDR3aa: CASSLGTGQYF
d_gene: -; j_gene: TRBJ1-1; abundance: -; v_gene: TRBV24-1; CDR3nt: TGTGCCACCAGTGATCGGAGACACTCGGGAGGAGCTTTCTTT; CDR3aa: CATSDRRHSGGAFF
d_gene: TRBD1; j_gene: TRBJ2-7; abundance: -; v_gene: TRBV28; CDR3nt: TGTGCCAGCAGTGGACAGGGGATACTCTACGAGCAGTACTTC; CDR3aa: CASSGQGILYEQYF
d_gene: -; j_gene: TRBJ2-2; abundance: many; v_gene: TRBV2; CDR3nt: TGTGCCAGCACTGAGGGGCCCTTCGGGGAGCTGTTTTTT; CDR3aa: CASTEGPFGELFF
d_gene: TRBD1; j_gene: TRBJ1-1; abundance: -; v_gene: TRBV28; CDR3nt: TGTGCCAGCAGTTTATGGAGCGGACAGGGGGCCAAGGGGAACACTGAAGCTTTCTTT; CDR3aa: CASSLWSGQGAKGNTEAFF
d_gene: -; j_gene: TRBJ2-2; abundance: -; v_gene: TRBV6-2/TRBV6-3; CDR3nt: TGTGCCAGCAGTTTGGGCTACAGTCCCACCGGGGAGCTGTTTTTT; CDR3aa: CASSLGYSPTGELFF
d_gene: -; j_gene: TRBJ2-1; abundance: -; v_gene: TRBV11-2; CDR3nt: TGTGCCAGCAGCTCACAGGGTACTCCCCTATACAATGAGCAGTTCTTC; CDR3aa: CASSSQGTPLYNEQFF
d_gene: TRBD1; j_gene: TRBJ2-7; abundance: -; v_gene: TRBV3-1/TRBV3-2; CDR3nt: TGTGCCAGCGCAGGGTTCGGGACAGGGACCTACGAGCAGTACTTC; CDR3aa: CASAGFGTGTYEQYF
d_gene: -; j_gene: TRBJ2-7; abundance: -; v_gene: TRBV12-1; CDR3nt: TGTGCCAGCAGCTGTGTAATAGCGGGAGTCCCGGACGAGCAGTACTTC; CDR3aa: CASSCVIAGVPDEQYF
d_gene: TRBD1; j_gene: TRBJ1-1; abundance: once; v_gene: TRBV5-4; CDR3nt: TGTGCCAGCAGCTTGGGTTGGACAGGGACGAACACTGAAGCTTTCTTT; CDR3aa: CASSLGWTGTNTEAFF
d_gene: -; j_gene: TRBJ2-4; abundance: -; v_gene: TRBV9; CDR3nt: TGTGCCAGCAGCGTAGGCCCGGTAGCCAAAAACATTCAGTACTTC; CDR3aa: CASSVGPVAKNIQYF
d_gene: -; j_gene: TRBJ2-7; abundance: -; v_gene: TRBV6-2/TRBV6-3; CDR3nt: TGTGCCAGCAGTTACGTTCAGGGGCTATCCTACGAGCAGTACTTC; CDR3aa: CASSYVQGLSYEQYF
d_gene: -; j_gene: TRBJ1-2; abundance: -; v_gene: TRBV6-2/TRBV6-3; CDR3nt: TGTGCCAGCAGTCCCGGTCCGTATGGCTACACCTTC; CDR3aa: CASSPGPYGYTF
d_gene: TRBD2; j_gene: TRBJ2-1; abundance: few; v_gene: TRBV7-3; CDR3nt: TGTGCCAGCAGCTCTAGCGGGAGTAGAAGGAATGAGCAGTTCTTC; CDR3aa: CASSSSGSRRNEQFF
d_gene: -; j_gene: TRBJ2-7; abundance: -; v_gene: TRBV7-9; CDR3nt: TGTGCCAGCAGCATCATAGGGGGCGAGCAGTACTTC; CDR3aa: CASSIIGGEQYF
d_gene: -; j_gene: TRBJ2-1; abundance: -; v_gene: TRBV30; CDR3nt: TGTGCCTGGAGTGTACCCCGTTTCGGTCGGTTCTTC; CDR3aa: CAWSVPRFGRFF
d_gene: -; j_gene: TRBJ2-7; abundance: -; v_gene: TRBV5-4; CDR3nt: TGTGCCAGCAAGGGGGACCCCCACCCCCTCTACGAGCAGTACTTC; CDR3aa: CASKGDPHPLYEQYF
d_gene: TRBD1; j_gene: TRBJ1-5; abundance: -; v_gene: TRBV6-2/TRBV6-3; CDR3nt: TGTGCCAGCAGTCCGGACAGGGGACGCAATCAGCCCCAGCATTTT; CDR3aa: CASSPDRGRNQPQHF
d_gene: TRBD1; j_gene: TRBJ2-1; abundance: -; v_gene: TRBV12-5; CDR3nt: TGTGCTAGTGGTTTGTTCCAGGGGGCAACGTACAATGAGCAGTTCTTC; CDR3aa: CASGLFQGATYNEQFF
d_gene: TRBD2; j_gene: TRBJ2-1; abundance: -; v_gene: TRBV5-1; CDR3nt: TGCGCCAGCAGCTTGGTGTCTAGCGGGAGACGATATCTGTACAATGAGCAGTTCTTC; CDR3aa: CASSLVSSGRRYLYNEQFF
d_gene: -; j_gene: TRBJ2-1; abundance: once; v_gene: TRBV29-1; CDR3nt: TGCAGCGTTGAAGATCTACTAGGATACAATGAGCAGTTCTTC; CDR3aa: CSVEDLLGYNEQFF
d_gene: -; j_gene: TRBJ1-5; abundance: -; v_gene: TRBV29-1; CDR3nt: TGCAGCGTCACAGGAGTTGGCAATCAGCCCCAGCATTTT; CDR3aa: CSVTGVGNQPQHF
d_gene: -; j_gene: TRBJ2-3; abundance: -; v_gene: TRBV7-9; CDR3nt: TGTGCCAGCAGCCCCCCAGGGGATACGCAGTATTTT; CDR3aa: CASSPPGDTQYF
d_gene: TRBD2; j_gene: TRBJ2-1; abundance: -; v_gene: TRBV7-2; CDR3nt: TGTGCCAGCAGCTCCTGGACTAGCGGGAACAATGAGCAGTTCTTC; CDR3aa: CASSSWTSGNNEQFF
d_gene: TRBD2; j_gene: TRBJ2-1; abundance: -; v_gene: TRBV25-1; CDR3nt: TGTGCCAGCAGTGATACCAGCGGGAGGGGCTACAATGAGCAGTTCTTC; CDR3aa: CASSDTSGRGYNEQFF
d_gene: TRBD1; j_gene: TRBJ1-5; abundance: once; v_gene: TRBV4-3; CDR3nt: TGCGCCAGCAGCCCCGGACAGGGCAATCAGCCCCAGCATTTT; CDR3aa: CASSPGQGNQPQHF
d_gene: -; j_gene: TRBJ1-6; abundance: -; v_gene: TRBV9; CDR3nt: TGTGCCAGCAGCCCTCGGCAGGGTCCCCTCCACTTT; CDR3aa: CASSPRQGPLHF
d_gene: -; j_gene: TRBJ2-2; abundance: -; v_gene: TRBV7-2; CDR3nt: TGTGCCAGCAGCCGCAGTTCCACCGGGGAGCTGTTTTTT; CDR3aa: CASSRSSTGELFF
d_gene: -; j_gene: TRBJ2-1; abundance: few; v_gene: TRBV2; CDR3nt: TGTGCCAGCCGGACTTTGAATGAGCAGTTCTTC; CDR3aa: CASRTLNEQFF
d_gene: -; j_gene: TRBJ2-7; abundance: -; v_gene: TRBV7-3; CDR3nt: TGTGCCAGCAGCCCCCCCGTGGGCCCAACTTGCTACGAGCAGTACTTC; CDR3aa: CASSPPVGPTCYEQYF
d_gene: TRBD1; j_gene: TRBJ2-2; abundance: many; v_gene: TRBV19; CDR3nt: TGTGCCAGTAGTATTTCAGGACAGGGGGCTACCGGGGAGCTGTTTTTT; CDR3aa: CASSISGQGATGELFF
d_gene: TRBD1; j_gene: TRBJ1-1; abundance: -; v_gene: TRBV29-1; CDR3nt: TGCAGCGTTCAACGGACAGGGGGCACTGAAGCTTTCTTT; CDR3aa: CSVQRTGGTEAFF
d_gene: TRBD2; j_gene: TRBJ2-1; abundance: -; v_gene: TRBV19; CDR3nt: TGTGCCAGTAGTATAGACCGGGGGGGGAACAATGAGCAGTTCTTC; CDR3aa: CASSIDRGGNNEQFF
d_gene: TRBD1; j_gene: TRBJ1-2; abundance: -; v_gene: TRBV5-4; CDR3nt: TGTGCCAGCAGCGCGGGACAGGGAATACGAGGCTACACCTTC; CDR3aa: CASSAGQGIRGYTF
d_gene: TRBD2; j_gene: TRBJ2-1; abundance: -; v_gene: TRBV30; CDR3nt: TGTGCCTGGAAGGGCTTAGCGGGAGGTTCCCACTTTGCGCGGTTCTTC; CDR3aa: CAWKGLAGGSHFARFF
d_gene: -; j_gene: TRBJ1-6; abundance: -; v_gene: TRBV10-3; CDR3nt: TGTGCCATCAATGCAGGGAACAATTCACCCCTCCACTTT; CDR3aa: CAINAGNNSPLHF
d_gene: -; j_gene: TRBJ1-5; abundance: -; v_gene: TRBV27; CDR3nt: TGTGCCAGCAGTTTATTGGGCAGATATCAGCCCCAGCATTTT; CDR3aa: CASSLLGRYQPQHF
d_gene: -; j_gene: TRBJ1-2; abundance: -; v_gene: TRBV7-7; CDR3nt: TGTGCTAGCACCCTTAATGGCTACACCTTC; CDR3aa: CASTLNGYTF
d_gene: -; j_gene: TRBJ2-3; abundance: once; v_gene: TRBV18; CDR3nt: TGTGCCAGCTCACCTATCGGACAGCCAGATACGCAGTATTTT; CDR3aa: CASSPIGQPDTQYF